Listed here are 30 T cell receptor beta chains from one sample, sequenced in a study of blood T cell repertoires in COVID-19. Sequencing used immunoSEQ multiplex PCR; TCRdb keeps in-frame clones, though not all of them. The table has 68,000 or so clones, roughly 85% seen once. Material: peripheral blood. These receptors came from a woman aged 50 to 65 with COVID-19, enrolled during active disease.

CDR3 amino acids: CASSRQHSNQPQHF. The CDR3 bases are TGTGCCAGCAGTCGCCAACATAGCAATCAGCCCCAGCATTTT. This chain joins TRBV28 and TRBJ1-5, with D unclear. V was clipped by 5 bases and J by 0 bases, with 8 bases between them. CDR3 size: 14 residues. Germline CDR1 reads MDHEN; CDR2 reads SYDVKM.

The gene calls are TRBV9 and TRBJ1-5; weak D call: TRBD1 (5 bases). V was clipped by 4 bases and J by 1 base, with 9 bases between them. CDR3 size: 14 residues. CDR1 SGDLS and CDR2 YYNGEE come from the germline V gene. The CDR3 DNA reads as TGTGCCAGCAGCCTCGGGGGGAGCAATCAGCCCCAGCATTTT. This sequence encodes CASSLGGSNQPQHF.

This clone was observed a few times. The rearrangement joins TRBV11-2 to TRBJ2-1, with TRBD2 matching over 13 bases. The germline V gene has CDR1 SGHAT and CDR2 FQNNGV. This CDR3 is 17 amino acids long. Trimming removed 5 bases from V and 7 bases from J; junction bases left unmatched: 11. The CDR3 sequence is CASSPGLAGVFRNEQFF. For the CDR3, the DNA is TGTGCCAGCAGCCCTGGACTAGCGGGAGTTTTTCGAAATGAGCAGTTCTTC.

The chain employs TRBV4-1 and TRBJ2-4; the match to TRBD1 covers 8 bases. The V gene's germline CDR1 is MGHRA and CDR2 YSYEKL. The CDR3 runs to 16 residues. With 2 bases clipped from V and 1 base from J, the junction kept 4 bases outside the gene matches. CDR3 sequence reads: CASSQPNRGAKNIQYF. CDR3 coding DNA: TGCGCCAGCAGCCAACCAAACAGGGGGGCCAAAAACATTCAGTACTTC.

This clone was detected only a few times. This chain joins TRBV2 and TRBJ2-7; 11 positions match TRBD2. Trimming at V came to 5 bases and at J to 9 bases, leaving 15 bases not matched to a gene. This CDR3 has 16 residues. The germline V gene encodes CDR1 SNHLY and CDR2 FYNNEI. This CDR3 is CASSPLPLAGVGGQYF. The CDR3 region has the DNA TGTGCCAGCAGTCCACTCCCACTAGCGGGAGTCGGGGGGCAGTACTTC.

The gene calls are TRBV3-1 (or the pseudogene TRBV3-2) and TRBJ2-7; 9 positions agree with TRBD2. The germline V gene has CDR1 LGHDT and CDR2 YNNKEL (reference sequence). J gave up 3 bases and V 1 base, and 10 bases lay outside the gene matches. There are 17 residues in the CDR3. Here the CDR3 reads CASSQVPVVAGDYEQYF. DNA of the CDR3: TGTGCCAGCAGCCAAGTCCCCGTAGTAGCGGGAGACTACGAGCAGTACTTC.

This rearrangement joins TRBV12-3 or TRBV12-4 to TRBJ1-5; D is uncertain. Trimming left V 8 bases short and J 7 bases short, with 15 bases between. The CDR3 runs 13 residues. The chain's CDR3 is CASVDRVGQPQHF. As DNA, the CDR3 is TGTGCCAGCGTAGACCGAGTGGGCCAGCCCCAGCATTTT.

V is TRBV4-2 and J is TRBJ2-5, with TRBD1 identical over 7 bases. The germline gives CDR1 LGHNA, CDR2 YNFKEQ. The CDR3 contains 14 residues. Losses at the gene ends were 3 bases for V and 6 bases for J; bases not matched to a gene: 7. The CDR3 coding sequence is TGTGCCAGCAGCCAGGACGGACAGGATAAGACCCAGTACTTC. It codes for CASSQDGQDKTQYF.

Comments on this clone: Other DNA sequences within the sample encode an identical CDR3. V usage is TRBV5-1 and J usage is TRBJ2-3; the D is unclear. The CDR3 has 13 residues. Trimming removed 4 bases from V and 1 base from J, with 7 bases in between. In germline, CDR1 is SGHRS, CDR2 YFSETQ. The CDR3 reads CASSLAGTDTQYF. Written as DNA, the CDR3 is TGCGCCAGCAGCCTGGCCGGCACAGATACGCAGTATTTT.

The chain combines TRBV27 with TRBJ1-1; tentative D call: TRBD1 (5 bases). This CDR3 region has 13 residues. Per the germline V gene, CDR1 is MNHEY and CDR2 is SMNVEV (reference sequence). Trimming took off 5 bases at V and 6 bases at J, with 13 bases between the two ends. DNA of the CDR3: TGTGCCAGCAGTCGTAGGGGAGGGGCTGAAGCTTTCTTT. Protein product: CASSRRGGAEAFF.

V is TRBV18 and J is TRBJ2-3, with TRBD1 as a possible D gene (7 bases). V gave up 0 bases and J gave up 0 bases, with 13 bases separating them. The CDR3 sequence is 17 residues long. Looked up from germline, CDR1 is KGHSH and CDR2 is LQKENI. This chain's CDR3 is CASSPPGGGLSTDTQYF. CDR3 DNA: TGTGCCAGCTCACCACCAGGAGGGGGCCTTAGCACAGATACGCAGTATTTT.

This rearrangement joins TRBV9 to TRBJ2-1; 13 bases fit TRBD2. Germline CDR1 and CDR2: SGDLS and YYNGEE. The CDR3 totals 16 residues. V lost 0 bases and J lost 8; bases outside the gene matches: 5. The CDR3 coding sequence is TGTGCCAGCAGCGTAGGACTAGCGGGAGGCCGCGATGAGCAGTTCTTC. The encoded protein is CASSVGLAGGRDEQFF.

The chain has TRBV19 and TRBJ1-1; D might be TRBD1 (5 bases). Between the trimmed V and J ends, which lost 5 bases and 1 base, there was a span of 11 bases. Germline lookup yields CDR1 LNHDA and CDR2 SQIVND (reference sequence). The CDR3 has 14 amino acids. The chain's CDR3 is CASSHRDRNTEAFF. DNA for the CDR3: TGTGCCAGTAGTCACCGAGACAGGAACACTGAAGCTTTCTTT.

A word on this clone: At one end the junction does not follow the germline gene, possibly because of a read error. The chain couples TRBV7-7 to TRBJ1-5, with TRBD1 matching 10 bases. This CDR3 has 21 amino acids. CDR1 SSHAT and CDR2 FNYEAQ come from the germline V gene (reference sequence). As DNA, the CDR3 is TGTGCTAGCAGCTTACAGCCCCGACAGGGGGCTCGAGTTTGTGGTGGCCAGCCCCAGCATTTT. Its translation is CASSLQPRQGARVCGGQPQHF. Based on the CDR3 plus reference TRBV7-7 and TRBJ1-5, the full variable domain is GAGVSQSPRYKVTKRGQDVTLRCDPISSHATLYWYQQALGQGPEFLTYFNYEAQPDKSGLPSDRFSAERPEGSISTLTIQRTEQRDSAMYRCASSLQPRQGARVCGGQPQHFGDGTRLSIL.

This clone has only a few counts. This chain's CDR3 is CASSLGGSNNSPLHF. The CDR3 DNA reads TGTGCCAGCAGTTTAGGCGGCAGCAACAATTCACCCCTCCACTTT. The chain links TRBV28 to TRBJ1-6, with no clear D. Looked up from germline, CDR1 is MDHEN and CDR2 is SYDVKM. The germline V and J ends were trimmed by 2 bases and 7 bases, with 12 bases remaining between them. CDR3 length: 15 residues.

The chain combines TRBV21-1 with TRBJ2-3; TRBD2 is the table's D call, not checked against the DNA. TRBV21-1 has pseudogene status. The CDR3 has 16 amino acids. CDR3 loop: CASSNLAGGQTDTQYF. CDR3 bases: TGTGCCAGCAGCAACCTAGCGGGAGGACAAACAGATACGCAGTATTTT.

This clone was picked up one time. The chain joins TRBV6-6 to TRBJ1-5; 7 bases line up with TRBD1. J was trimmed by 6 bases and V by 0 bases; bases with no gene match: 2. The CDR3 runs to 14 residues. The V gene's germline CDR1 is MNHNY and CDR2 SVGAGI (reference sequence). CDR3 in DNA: TGTGCCAGCAGTTACTCGAGGGGGCTTCAGCCCCAGCATTTT. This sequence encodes CASSYSRGLQPQHF.

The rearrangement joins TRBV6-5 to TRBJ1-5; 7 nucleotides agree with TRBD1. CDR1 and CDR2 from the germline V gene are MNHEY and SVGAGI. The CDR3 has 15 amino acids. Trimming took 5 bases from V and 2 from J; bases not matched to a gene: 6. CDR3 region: CASSNDRDRNQPQHF. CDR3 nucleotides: TGTGCCAGCAGTAACGACAGGGATCGCAATCAGCCCCAGCATTTT.

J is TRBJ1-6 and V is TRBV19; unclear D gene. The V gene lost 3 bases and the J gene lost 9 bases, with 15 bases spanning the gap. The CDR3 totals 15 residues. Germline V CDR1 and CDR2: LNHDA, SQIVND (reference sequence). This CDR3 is CASSISLEGGSPLHF. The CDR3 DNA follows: TGTGCCAGTAGTATCAGTTTGGAGGGTGGTTCACCCCTCCACTTT.

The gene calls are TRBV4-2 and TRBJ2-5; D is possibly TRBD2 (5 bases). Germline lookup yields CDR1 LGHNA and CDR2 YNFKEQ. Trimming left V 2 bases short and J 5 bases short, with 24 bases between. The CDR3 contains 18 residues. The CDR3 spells CASSQFWRTGPRGETQYF. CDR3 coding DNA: TGTGCCAGCAGCCAATTCTGGAGGACCGGGCCCAGAGGGGAGACCCAGTACTTC.

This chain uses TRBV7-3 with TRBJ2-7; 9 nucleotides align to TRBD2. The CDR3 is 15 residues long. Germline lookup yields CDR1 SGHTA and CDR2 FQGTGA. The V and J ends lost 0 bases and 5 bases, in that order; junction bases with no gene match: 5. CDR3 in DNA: TGTGCCAGCAGCTTAACGGCGGGAGGGCCCCACGAGCAGTACTTC. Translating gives CASSLTAGGPHEQYF.

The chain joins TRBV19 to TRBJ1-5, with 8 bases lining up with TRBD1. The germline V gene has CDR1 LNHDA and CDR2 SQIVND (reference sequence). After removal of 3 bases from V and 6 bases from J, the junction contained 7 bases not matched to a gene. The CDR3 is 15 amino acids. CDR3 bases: TGTGCCAGTAGTATCACAGGGGGTTTTGGTCAGCCCCAGCATTTT. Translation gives CASSITGGFGQPQHF.

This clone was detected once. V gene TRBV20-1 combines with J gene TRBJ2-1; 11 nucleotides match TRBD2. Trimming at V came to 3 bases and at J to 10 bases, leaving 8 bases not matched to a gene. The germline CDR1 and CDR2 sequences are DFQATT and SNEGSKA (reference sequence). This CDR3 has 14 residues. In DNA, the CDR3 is TGCAGTGCTAGTAAACTAGCGGGAGTTGGGGAGCAGTTCTTC. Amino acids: CSASKLAGVGEQFF.

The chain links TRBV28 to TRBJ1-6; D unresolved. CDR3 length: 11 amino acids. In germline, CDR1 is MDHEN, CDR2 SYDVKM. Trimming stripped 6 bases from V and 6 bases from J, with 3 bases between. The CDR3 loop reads CASRANSPLHF. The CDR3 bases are TGTGCCAGCAGGGCTAATTCACCCCTCCACTTT.

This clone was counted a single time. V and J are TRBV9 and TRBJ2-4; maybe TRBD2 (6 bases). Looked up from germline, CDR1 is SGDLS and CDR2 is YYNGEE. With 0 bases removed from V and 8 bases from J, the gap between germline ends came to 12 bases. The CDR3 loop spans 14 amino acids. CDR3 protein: CASSVGGVMDIQYF. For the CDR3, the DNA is TGTGCCAGCAGCGTAGGGGGGGTAATGGACATTCAGTACTTC.

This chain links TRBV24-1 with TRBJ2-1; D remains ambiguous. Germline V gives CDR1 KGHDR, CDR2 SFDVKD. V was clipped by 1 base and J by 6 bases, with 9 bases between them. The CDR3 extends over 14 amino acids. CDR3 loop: CATSDFNGVNEQFF. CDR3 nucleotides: TGTGCCACCAGTGATTTTAACGGAGTCAATGAGCAGTTCTTC.

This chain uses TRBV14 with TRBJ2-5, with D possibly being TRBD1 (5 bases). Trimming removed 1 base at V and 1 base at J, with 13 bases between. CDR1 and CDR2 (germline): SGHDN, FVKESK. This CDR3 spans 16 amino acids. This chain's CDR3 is CASSQATGRFQETQYF. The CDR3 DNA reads TGTGCCAGCAGCCAAGCAACAGGCCGATTCCAAGAGACCCAGTACTTC.

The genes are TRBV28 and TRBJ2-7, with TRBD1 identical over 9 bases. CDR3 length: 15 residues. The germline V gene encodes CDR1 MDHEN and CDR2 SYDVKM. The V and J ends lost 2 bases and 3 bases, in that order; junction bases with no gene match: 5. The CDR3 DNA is TGTGCCAGCAGTTTAACGGGACAGGGTCTCTACGAGCAGTACTTC. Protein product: CASSLTGQGLYEQYF.

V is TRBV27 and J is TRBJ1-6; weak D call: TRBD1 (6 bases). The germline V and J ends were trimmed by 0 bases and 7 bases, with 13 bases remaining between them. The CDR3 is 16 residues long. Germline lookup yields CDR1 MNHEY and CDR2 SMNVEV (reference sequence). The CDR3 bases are TGTGCCAGCAGTTTATCTGGACAGCTGGGGAATTCACCCCTCCACTTT. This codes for CASSLSGQLGNSPLHF.

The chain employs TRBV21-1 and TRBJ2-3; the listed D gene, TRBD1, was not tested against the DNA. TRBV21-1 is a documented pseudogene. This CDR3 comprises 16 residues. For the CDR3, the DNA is TGTGCCAGCAGCCACTGGACAGGCAAAAGCACAGATACGCAGTATTTT. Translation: CASSHWTGKSTDTQYF.